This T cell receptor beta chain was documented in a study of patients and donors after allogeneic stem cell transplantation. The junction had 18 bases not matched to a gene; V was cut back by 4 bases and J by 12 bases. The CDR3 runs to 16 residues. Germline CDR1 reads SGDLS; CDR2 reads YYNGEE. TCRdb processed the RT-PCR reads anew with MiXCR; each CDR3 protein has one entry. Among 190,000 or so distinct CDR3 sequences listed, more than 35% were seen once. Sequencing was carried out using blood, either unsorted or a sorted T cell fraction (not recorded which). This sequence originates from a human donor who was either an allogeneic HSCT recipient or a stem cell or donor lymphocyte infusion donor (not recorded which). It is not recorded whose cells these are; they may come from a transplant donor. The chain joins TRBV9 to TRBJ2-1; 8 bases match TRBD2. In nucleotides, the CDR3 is TGTGCCAGCAGCCTTCATAGCGGGACCGGGGATATTATGCAGTTCTTC. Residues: CASSLHSGTGDIMQFF.